This T cell receptor beta chain was sequenced for a study of cytomegalovirus exposure and HLA in healthy donors (dated 2017 in TCRdb). With respect to the entire study: An earlier analysis of 587 of the donors reported 276 Gb of sequence data and 90 million to 120 million unique TCR beta sequences obtained from roughly 170 million T cells. An early release covering approximately 600 HLA-typed donors comprised about 310 gigabases of sequencing data and some 79 million unique TCR sequences. The genetic ancestry cluster associated with self-reported Caucasian donors included roughly 84% of the 398 genotyped donors. The study aimed to test whether cataloging public T cell receptors could reveal signatures of past pathogen exposure. The study profiled the T cell repertoires of 550 to 700 subjects by immunosequencing and related them to cytomegalovirus serostatus. In addition to the first cohort of approximately 650 subjects, a separate validation cohort of approximately 110 different subjects was used. High-throughput TCR immunosequencing, statistical association of individual TCRs with disease status, and machine learning were combined to predict cytomegalovirus infection status. A later analysis re-examined previously published TCR beta repertoires from just over 650 donors and added high-resolution HLA genotyping to investigate patterns of TCR occurrence. Rather than drawing on any new phenotypic data, the later analysis identified candidate immune exposures from TCR beta sequences and the way those sequences occurred across donors. To decide whether each TCR beta V gene segment behaved as functional or pseudogenic, an earlier analysis of some 540 of the donors relied on high-throughput TCR beta sequencing. Donor age, sex, ethnicity and CMV serostatus were collected together with the repertoire data. In a later genetic analysis, genome-wide SNP genotypes for about three fifths of the 666 donors were used, and that subset was treated as a discovery cohort. All discovery cohort repertoires had been generated using a single sequencing platform. HLA typing included class I and class II loci at four-digit resolution. The number of typed donors differed by locus: about 620-630 for A, B, C, DRB1 and DQB1; roughly 510 for DQA1; some 610 for DPA1; and around 490 for DPB1. Four to six DR-DQ haplotypes were handled as single units for association and clustering, since linkage in the cohort was strong. On average, around 230,000 unique TCR beta nucleotide sequences were sequenced per donor among some 420 genotyped donors of the cohort, with around 19% of those sequences being non-productive. Beyond this particular receptor, the publication reports: An earlier analysis of several hundred of the donors showed that most TCR beta V segments appeared in productive rearrangements either about 90% or about 30% of the time, which broadly matched IMGT annotations. An association between a missense DCLRE1C variant and V-gene and J-gene trimming of TCR beta chains was found in a later genetic analysis and replicated in an independent cohort. The classifier was reported to diagnose cytomegalovirus status with high specificity and sensitivity in both the original cohort and the validation cohort. In a later genetic analysis, fewer N-insertions in productive TCRs were reported among donors in an Asian-associated ancestry cluster than the roughly 710-donor mean. A later analysis found that HLA-associated TCR beta chains were more clonally expanded and had lower generation probabilities than equally common non-associated chains. The study gave a list of 150 to 200 TCR beta chains associated with cytomegalovirus. Because HLA typing was missing for some donors at each locus, association tests included only the typed subset. Most TCR sequences were seen in very few donors, while some public TCRs were found in many individuals. A further reported finding was that TCR beta sequences accurately predicted the HLA-A and HLA-B alleles for most subjects in the first cohort. The cohort was sequenced for TCR beta chains only, and without alpha or paired-chain data the features that could be detected were limited. Several of the top co-occurrence clusters appeared to be linked to parvovirus B19, influenza, CMV and Epstein-Barr virus, according to a later analysis. Presence/absence analyses assumed roughly uniform sequencing depth across donors, an assumption that may not hold. The earlier analysis of about 600 of the donors excluded roughly 17 rarely observed V segments, including chromosome 9 orphons, because counts were too low. A cluster of highly shared sequence variants was judged likely to represent a technical artifact of the sequencing pipeline. A later analysis found that most CMV-associated TCR beta chains appeared HLA-restricted, with HLA associations seemingly driven largely by CMV exposure. Immune exposure information for the cohort was limited to CMV serostatus. Specific HLA alleles were associated with 16,951 TCR beta sequences at a false discovery rate of 0.05 in a later analysis. In vitro tests confirmed that a few of the cytomegalovirus-associated TCR beta chains recognize cytomegalovirus antigens. The 87-base-pair reads could not distinguish some IMGT-functional V segments, including TRBV6-2 and TRBV6-3, so those segments were excluded. Correlated functional status among segregating V segments might reflect linkage disequilibrium, but an unknown experimental factor could not be ruled out. When HLA alleles, especially DR and DQ, strongly co-occurred, attributing TCR associations to individual alleles was difficult. In a later analysis, the rate of TCR association differed among HLA loci, with DRB1 alleles having the most associated TCRs and HLA-C alleles having the fewest. It was suggested by the authors that the approach could potentially be generalized to other disease states and immunological phenotypes.

In total, over 600 healthy bone marrow donors made up the cohort. All cohort members were sampled while nominally healthy, although unrecorded immune exposures were likely present. The donor tested CMV seronegative, placing the donor among the 350 or so seronegative members of the cohort. A peripheral blood sample was collected from each donor, and TCR beta sequencing was performed on peripheral blood mononuclear cells. Genomic DNA was extracted from the blood cell samples with the Qiagen DNeasy Blood Extraction Kit. Library generation was performed with the immunoSEQ multiplex PCR assay. For the multiplex PCR, a mixture combining 60 forward primers for TCR Vbeta segments and 13 reverse primers for TCR Jbeta segments was used. A multiplex PCR assay on genomic DNA amplified the CDR3 region of rearranged TCR beta genes. On the Illumina HiSeq System, the amplified TCR beta libraries were sequenced as 87-base-pair reads. Regarding the original processing steps: A later analysis tallied roughly 78 million unique TCR beta chains across the 666 repertoires, and around 10 million of those chains were shared by two or more donors. Raw reads were error-corrected and collapsed into unique sequences with a nearest-neighbor algorithm that merged closely related sequences to remove PCR and sequencing errors. To assign V, D and J gene segments, CDR3 sequences were aligned to IMGT reference sequences. For a sequence to be retained, a match of at least six nucleotides to both a V gene segment and a J gene segment was required. Rearrangements were called productive when the CDR3 lacked stop codons and stayed in frame with V and J; all others were non-productive. Following IMGT convention, CDR3 was defined as the stretch from the second conserved V-encoded cysteine to the conserved J-encoded phenylalanine. Sequences without an unambiguous match to a single V gene segment were excluded from the earlier analysis of a few hundred of the donors. In an earlier analysis of several hundred of the donors, V segments were called functional above 56.7% productive rearrangements and were called segregating when the between-donor standard deviation exceeded 5%. A statistical classification framework was built for diagnosing cytomegalovirus status from the catalog of TCR beta chain sequences. V and J gene assignment, in a later analysis, came from comparing TCR nucleotide sequences with IMGT/GENE-DB human TR gene sequences. The TCRdist pipeline was used in a later analysis to assign CDR3 sequences and most-parsimonious VDJ recombination scenarios. In a later analysis, each TCR beta chain was defined by its CDR3 amino acid sequence together with its V-gene family, and reads without a unique V-gene family were excluded. A later analysis removed over 500 highly shared, low-generation-probability nucleotide sequences to deal with suspected cross-contamination and a sequencing artifact. A later analysis calculated a clonal expansion index for each public chain from normalized within-repertoire ranks of inferred template counts. In a later analysis, generation probabilities were computed with a VDJ recombination model fitted to out-of-frame rearrangements, and the resulting probabilities were checked against IGoR. In a later analysis, hypergeometric tests were used to score TCR-TCR, TCR-HLA and TCR-CMV co-occurrence, with a repertoire-size bias correction applied to TCR pairs. In a later analysis, false discovery rates were estimated by permuting HLA or CMV assignments 20 times. In a later analysis, co-occurring TCRs were grouped using DBSCAN, with TCRdist sequence similarity added in when clustering inside HLA-allele-positive subsets. Repertoires with fewer than 30,000 or more than 120,000 public chains were left out of co-occurrence clustering, as were about five repertoires with anomalous nucleotide sharing. In TCRdb, the immuneACCESS table is reduced to in-frame sequences with V and J assigned. These tables do not hold every clone; where another copy was compared, an unresolved V gene accounts for under half, and the others remain unexplained. Clone size and V and J calls were adopted from that table, with D and trimming inferred from the DNA. The sample records 150,000 to 200,000 clones, around 72% of which are singletons. The ten largest account for about 2.3% of the sample.

The CDR3 goes from the cysteine to the phenylalanine over 15 residues. The read is trimmed to its CDR3 DNA, 45 bases read in frame from base 1. At the junction V is shortened by 3 bases and J by 5 bases; bases outside the gene matches: 7. Sequences SGHDT (CDR1) and YYEEEE (CDR2) are obtained from the germline V gene. Note on this clone: Its antigen is unknown. No base quality values were provided; no much bigger clone lies one nucleotide off.

The sequence links TRBV5-6 to TRBJ2-5, with 10 central nucleotides matching TRBD1. Sequenced sample: PBMCs. The clonotype was recovered from a female donor in good health and CMV-seronegative. The nucleotide sequence reads as follows: TGTGCCAGCAGCTCCGGGACAGGGGAGTACGAGACCCAGTACTTC. Its protein reads: CASSSGTGEYETQYF.